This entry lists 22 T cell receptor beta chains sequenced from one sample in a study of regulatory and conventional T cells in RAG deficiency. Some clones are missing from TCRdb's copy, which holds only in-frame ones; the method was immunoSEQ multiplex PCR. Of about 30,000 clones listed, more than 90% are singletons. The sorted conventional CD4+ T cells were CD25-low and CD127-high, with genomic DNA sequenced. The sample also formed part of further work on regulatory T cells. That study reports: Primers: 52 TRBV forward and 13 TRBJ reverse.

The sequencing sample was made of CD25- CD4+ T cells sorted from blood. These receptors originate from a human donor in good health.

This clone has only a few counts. The CDR3 sequence: CASSPRDRGRENIQYF. The CDR3 coding sequence is TGTGCCAGCTCACCACGGGACAGGGGGCGGGAAAACATTCAGTACTTC. This chain connects TRBV18 to TRBJ2-4, with TRBD1 matching over 12 bases. With 1 base clipped from V and 5 bases from J, the junction kept 3 bases outside the gene matches. The CDR3 has 16 residues. Germline CDR1 reads KGHSH; CDR2 reads LQKENI.

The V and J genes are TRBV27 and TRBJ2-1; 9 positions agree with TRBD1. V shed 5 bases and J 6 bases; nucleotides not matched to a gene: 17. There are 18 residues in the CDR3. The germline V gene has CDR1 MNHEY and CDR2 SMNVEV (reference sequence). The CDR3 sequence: CASSPFPPGQGFVNEQFF. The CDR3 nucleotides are TGTGCCAGCAGTCCGTTCCCCCCGGGACAGGGATTCGTCAATGAGCAGTTCTTC.

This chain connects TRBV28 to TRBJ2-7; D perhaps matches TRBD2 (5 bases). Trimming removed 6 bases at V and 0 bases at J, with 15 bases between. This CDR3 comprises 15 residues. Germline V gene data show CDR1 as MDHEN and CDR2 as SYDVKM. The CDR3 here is CASSPIGILSYEQYF. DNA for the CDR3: TGTGCCAGCAGCCCCATCGGGATCCTCTCCTACGAGCAGTACTTC.

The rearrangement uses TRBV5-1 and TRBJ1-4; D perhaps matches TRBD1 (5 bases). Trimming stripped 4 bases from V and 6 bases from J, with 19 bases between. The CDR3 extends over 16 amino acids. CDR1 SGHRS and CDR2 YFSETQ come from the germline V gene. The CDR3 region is CASSPRDSLMDEKLFF. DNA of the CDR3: TGCGCCAGCAGCCCACGGGACTCGCTGATGGATGAAAAACTGTTTTTT.

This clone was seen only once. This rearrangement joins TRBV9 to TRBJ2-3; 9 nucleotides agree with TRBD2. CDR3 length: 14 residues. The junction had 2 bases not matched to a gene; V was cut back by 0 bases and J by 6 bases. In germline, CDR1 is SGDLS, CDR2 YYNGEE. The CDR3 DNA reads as TGTGCCAGCAGCGTAGGGCTAGCGGGGGATACGCAGTATTTT. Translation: CASSVGLAGDTQYF.

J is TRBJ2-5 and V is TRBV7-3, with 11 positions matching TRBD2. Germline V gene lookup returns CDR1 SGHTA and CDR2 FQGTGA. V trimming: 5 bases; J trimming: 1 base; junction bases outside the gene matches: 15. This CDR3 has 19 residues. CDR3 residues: CASSLQAASGGPIQETQYF. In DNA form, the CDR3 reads TGTGCCAGCAGCCTACAGGCGGCTAGCGGGGGGCCCATCCAAGAGACCCAGTACTTC.

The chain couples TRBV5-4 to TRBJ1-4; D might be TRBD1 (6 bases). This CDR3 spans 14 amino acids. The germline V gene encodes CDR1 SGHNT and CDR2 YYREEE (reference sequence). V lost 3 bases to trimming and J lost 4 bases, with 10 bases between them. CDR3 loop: CASSSQGYNEKLFF. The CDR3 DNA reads TGTGCCAGCAGCTCACAGGGCTATAATGAAAAACTGTTTTTT.

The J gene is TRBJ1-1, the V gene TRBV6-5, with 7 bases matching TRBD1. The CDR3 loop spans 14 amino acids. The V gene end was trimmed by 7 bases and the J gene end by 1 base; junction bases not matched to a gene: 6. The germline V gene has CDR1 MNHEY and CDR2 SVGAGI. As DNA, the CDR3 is TGTGCCAGCATGGGTTGGACAGGGAACACTGAAGCTTTCTTT. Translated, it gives CASMGWTGNTEAFF.

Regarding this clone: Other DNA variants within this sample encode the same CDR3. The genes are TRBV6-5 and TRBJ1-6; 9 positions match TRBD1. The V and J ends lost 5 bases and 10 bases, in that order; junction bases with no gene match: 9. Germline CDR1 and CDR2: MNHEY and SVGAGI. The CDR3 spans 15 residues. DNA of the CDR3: TGTGCCAGCAGTATTATGGGACAGGGCCCATCACCCCTCCACTTT. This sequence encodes CASSIMGQGPSPLHF.

This CDR3 is CASSPADRVNYGYTF. The CDR3 region has the DNA TGCGCCAGCAGCCCCGCGGACAGGGTTAACTATGGCTACACCTTC. This chain links TRBV5-1 with TRBJ1-2, with 8 nucleotides matching TRBD1. J gave up 1 base and V 4 bases, and 6 bases lay outside the gene matches. The CDR3 consists of 15 residues. Germline loops: CDR1 SGHRS, CDR2 YFSETQ.

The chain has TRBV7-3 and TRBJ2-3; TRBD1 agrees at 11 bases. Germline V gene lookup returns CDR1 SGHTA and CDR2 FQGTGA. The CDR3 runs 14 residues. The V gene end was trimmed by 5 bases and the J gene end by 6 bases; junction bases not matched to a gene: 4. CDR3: CASSQGQGADTQYF. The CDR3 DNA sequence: TGTGCCAGCAGCCAAGGACAGGGGGCGGATACGCAGTATTTT.

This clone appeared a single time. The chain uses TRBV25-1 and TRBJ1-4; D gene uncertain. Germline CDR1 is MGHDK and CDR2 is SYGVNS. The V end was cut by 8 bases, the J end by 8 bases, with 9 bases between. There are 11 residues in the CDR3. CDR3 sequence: CASRVGEKLFF. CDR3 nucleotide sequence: TGTGCCAGCCGGGTTGGCGAAAAACTGTTTTTT.

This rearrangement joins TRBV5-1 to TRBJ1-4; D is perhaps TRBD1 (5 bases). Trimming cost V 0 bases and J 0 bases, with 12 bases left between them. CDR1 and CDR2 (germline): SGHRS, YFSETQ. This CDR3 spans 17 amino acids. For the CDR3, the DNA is TGCGCCAGCAGCTTGGGAAAGGGGCCTGCAACTAATGAAAAACTGTTTTTT. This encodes CASSLGKGPATNEKLFF.

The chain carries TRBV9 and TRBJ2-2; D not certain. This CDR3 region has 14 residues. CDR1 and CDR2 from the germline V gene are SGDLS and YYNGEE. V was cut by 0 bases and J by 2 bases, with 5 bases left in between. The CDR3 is CASSVAPNTGELFF. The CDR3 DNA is TGTGCCAGCAGCGTAGCCCCTAACACCGGGGAGCTGTTTTTT. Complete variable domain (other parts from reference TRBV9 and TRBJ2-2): DSGVTQTPKHLITATGQRVTLRCSPRSGDLSVYWYQQSLDQGLQFLIQYYNGEERAKGNILERFSAQQFPDLHSELNLSSLELGDSALYFCASSVAPNTGELFFGEGSRLTVL.

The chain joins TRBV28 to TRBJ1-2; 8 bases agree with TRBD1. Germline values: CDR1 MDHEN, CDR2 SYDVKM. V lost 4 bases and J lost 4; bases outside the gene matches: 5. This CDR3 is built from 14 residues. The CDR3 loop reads CASSSTGVLYGYTF. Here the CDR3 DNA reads TGTGCCAGCAGTTCGACAGGGGTGCTCTATGGCTACACCTTC.

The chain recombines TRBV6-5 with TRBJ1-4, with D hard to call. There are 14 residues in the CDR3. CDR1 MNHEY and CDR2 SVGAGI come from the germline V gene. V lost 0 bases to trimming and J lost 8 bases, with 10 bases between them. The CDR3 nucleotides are TGTGCCAGCAGTTACTCCCTAGCCAGGGAAAAACTGTTTTTT. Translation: CASSYSLAREKLFF.

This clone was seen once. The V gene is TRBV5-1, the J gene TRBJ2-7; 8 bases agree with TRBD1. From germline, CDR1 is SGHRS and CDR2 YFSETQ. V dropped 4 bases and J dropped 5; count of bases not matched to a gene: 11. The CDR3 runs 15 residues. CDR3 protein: CASSRTGQVAHEQYF. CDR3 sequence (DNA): TGCGCCAGCAGCCGGACGGGACAGGTCGCCCACGAGCAGTACTTC.

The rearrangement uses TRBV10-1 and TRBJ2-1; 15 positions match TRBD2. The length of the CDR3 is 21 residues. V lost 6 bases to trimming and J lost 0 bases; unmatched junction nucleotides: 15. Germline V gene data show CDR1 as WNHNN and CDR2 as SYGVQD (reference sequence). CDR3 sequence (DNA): TGCGCCAGCAGCCCTTACTTACCCGGGACTAGCGGGGGGACCTCCTACAATGAGCAGTTCTTC. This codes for CASSPYLPGTSGGTSYNEQFF.

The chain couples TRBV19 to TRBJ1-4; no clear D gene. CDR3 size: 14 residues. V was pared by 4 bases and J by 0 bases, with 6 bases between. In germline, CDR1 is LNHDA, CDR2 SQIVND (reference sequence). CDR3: CASSSGTTNEKLFF. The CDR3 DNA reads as TGTGCCAGTAGTAGCGGGACAACTAATGAAAAACTGTTTTTT.

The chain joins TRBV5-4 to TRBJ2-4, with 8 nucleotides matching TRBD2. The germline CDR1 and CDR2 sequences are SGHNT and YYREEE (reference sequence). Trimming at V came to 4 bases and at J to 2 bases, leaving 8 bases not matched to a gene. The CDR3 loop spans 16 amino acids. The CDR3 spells CASSGPGGQTKNIQYF. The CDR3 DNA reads TGTGCCAGCAGCGGCCCGGGGGGGCAAACCAAAAACATTCAGTACTTC. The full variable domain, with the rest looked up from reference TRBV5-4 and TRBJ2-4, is ETGVTQSPTHLIKTRGQQVTLRCSSQSGHNTVSWYQQALGQGPQFIFQYYREEENGRGNFPPRFSGLQFPNYSSELNVNALELDDSALYLCASSGPGGQTKNIQYFGAGTRLSVL.

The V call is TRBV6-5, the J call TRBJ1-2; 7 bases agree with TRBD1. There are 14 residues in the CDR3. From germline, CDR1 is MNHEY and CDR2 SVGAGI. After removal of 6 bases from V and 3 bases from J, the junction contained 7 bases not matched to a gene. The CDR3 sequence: CASSETGRYYGYTF. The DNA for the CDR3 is TGTGCCAGCAGCGAGACAGGGAGATACTATGGCTACACCTTC.

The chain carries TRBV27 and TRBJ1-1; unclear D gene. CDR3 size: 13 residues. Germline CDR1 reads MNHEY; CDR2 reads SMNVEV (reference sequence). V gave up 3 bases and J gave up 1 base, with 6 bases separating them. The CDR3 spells CASSFVRNTEAFF. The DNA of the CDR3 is TGTGCCAGCAGTTTCGTCCGGAACACTGAAGCTTTCTTT.